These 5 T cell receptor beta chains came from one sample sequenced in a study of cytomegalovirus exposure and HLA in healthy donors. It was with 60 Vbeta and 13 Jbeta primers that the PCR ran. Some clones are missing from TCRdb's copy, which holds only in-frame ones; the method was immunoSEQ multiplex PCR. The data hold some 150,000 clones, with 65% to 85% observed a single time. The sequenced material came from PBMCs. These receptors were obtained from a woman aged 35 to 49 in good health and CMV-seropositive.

In nucleotides, the CDR3 is TGTGCCTGGAGTGCCGGACAGGGGAATTCTAATGAAAAACTGTTTTTT. Translating gives CAWSAGQGNSNEKLFF. This sequence joins TRBV30 and TRBJ1-4; 9 nucleotides align to TRBD1. Germline CDR1 GTSNPN, CDR2 SVGIG (reference sequence). Germline trimming cut 1 base from V and 3 bases from J; bases unmatched to any gene: 6. The CDR3 totals 16 residues.

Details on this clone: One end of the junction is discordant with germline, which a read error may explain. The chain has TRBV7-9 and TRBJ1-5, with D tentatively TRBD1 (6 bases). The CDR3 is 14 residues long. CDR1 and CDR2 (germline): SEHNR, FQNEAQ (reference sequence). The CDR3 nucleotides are TGTGCTAGCAGCTTAGGGGGGGAGAATCAGCCCCGGCATTTT. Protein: CASSLGGENQPRHF.

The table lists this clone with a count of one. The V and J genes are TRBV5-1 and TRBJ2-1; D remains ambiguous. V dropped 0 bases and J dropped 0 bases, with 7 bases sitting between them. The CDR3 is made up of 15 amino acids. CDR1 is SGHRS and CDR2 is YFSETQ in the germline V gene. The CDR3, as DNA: TGCGCCAGCAGCTTGGCGGGTTTCTCCTACAATGAGCAGTTCTTC. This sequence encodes CASSLAGFSYNEQFF.

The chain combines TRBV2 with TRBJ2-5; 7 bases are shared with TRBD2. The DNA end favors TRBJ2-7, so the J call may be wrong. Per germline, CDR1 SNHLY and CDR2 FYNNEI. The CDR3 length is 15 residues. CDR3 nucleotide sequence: TGTGCCAGCAGTTCCACCAGCGGGGTGGGGTACGAGCAGTACTTC. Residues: CASSSTSGVGYEQYF.

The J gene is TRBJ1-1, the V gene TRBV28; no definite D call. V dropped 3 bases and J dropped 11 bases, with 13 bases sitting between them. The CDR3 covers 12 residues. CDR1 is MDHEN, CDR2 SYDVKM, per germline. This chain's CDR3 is CASSFPGREAFF. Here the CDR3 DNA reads TGTGCCAGCAGTTTTCCCGGGAGGGAGGCTTTCTTT.